The T cell receptor (beta chain) described here comes from a study of post-analysis software for immune sequencing data (dated by TCRdb to between 2014 and 2017). Background on the whole study: The recorded disease courses included relapsing-remitting, secondary progressive and progressive-relapsing multiple sclerosis, and some patients had no subtype annotation. The patient repertoires were set against approximately 10 previously published healthy control repertoires from donors whose ages ranged from roughly 6 to 27 years. A subset of samples was prepared in parallel using single-end sample barcoding, then pooled and co-amplified after Illumina adapter ligation.

Only a few counts were recorded for this clonotype. Its cognate antigen has yet to be identified. No base-level quality is on record; no much larger clone is a single base apart. General findings and caveats noted by the study authors: Strong co-clustering of samples prepared in the same batch was shown by direct clustering with F measure, prompting a batch-effect correction. Normalized Chao1 diversity was significantly lower in multiple sclerosis patients than controls, suggesting substantial peripheral T-cell clonal expansion. Significantly higher frequencies in patients than in controls were found for roughly 5 TRBV segments, including TRBV5-6, TRBV5-1 and TRBV20-1. The control group was slightly older than the multiple sclerosis patient group.

Spanning cysteine to phenylalanine, the CDR3 consists of 14 amino acids. Only CDR3 DNA remains: 42 bases, in frame from the first base. CDR1 and CDR2, looked up from the germline V gene, are SGHTA and FQGNSA. Deletion took 4 bases off V and 8 bases off J, with a span of 15 bases between the germline ends. To demonstrate the VDJtools post-analysis software, the study profiled TCR beta repertoires from the peripheral blood of some 13 young patients with multiple sclerosis. The patients with multiple sclerosis were children and adolescents between roughly 6 and 17 years of age. The receptor library was made with PCR. TCRdb records Illumina HiSeq 2500 as the sequencer. To reduce PCR and sequencing biases, unique molecular identifiers were incorporated into the TCR beta cDNA libraries. Per 1 to 10 million input T cells, approximately 500,000 cDNA molecules were obtained, such that each molecule approximated one T cell. Patient libraries were prepared and sequenced with the same protocol used for the earlier healthy control dataset. Samples belonging to the same batch were prepared together, multiplexed and sequenced on a shared HiSeq lane. The authors' pipeline ran thus. Raw barcoded reads were processed with MIGEC, and single-read molecular identifier groups were discarded before consensus assembly and CDR3 extraction. VDJtools was used for post-analysis of the clonotype tables, and diversity was normalized by down-sampling every dataset to the size of the smallest sample. In repertoire overlap clustering, CDR3 amino acid sequences, but not nucleotide sequences, were matched to correct batch-related cross-sample contamination. The raw public reads went through TCRdb reprocessing: fastp at Q25, MiXCR clone calling, in-frame beta chains kept. Each CDR3 protein gets just one entry, which takes the most common genes and DNA from the rows behind it. TCRdb, not the original authors, processed these V and J calls. This sample has approximately 770,000 distinct CDR3 sequences in its table, and about 45% of those were observed once. The top ten constitute approximately 4.4% of the sample.

The rearranged chain carries TRBV7-2 and TRBJ2-1; D gene: possibly TRBD2, on 5 matching bases. The material sequenced was blood. The sequence came from a girl between 10 and 17 years old with multiple sclerosis. The CDR3 protein is CASSSSGGWDEQFF. The sequenced DNA: TGTGCCAGCAGCTCGTCCGGCGGGTGGGATGAGCAGTTCTTC. The CDR3, completed at both ends by the reference TRBV7-2 and TRBJ2-1 genes, gives the full variable domain GAGVSQSPSNKVTEKGKDVELRCDPISGHTALYWYRQSLGQGLEFLIYFQGNSAPDKSGLPSDRFSAERTGGSVSTLTIQRTQQEDSAVYLCASSSSGGWDEQFFGPGTRLTVL.